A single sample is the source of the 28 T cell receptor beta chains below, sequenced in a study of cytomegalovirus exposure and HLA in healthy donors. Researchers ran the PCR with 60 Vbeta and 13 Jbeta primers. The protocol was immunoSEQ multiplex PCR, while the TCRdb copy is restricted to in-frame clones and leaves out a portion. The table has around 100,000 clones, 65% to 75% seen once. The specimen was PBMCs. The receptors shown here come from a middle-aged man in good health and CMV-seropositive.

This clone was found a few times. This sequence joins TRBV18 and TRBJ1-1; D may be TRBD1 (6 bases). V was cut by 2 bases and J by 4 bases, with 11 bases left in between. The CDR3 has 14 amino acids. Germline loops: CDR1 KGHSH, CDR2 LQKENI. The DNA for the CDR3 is TGTGCCAGCTCACCAGCGGGGGCCGGCACTGAAGCTTTCTTT. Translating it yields CASSPAGAGTEAFF.

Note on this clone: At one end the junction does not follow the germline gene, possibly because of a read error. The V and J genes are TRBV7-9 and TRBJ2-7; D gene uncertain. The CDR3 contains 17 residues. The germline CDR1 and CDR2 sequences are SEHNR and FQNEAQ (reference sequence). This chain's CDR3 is CSSSPLPSPRSQHEQYF. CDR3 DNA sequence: TGTTCCAGCAGCCCCCTACCATCACCACGAAGCCAACACGAGCAGTACTTC.

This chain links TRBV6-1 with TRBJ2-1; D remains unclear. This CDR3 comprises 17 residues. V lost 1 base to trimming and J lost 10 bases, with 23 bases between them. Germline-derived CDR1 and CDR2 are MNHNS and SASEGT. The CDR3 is CASSEDQQYDTLQEQFF. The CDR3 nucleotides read TGTGCCAGCAGTGAAGACCAACAGTATGATACATTACAAGAGCAGTTCTTC.

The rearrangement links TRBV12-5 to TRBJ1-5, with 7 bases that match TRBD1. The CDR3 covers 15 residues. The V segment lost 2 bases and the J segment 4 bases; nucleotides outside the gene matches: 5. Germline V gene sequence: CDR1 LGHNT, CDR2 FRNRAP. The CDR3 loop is CASGLRQGENQPQHF. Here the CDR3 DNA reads TGTGCTAGTGGTTTGAGACAGGGAGAAAATCAGCCCCAGCATTTT.

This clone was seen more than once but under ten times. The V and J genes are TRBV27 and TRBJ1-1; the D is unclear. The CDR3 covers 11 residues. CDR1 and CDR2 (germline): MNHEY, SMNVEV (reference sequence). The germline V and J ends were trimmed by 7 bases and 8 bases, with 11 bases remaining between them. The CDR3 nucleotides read TGTGCCAGCACCTCGAGAGAGGAAGCTTTCTTT. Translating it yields CASTSREEAFF.

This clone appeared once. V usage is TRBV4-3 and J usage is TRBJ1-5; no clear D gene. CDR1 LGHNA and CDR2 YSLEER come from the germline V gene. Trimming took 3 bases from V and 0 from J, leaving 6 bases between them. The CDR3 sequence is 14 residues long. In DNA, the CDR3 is TGCGCCAGCAGCCATTGGGCTAGCAATCAGCCCCAGCATTTT. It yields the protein CASSHWASNQPQHF.

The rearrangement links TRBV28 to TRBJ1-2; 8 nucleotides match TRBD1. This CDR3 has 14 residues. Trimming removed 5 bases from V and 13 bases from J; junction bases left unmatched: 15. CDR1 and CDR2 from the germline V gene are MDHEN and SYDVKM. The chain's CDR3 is CASSPSSRTGKITF. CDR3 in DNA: TGTGCCAGCAGTCCTAGCTCCCGGACAGGGAAAATCACCTTC.

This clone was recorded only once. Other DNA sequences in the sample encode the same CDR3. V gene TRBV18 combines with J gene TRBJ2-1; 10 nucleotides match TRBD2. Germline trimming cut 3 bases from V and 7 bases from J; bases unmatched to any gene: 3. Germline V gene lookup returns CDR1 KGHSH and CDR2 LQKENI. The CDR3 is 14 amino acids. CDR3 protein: CASSPSSGGNEQFF. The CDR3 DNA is TGTGCCAGCTCACCGTCTAGCGGGGGAAATGAGCAGTTCTTC. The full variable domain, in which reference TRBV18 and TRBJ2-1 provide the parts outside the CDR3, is NAGVMQNPRHLVRRRGQEARLRCSPMKGHSHVYWYRQLPEEGLKFMVYLQKENIIDESGMPKERFSAEFPKEGPSILRIQQVVRGDSAAYFCASSPSSGGNEQFFGPGTRLTVL.

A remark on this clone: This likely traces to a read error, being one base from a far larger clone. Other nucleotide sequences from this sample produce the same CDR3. DNA for the CDR3: TGCGCCAGCAGCAGGGGGTCGAGCACCGGGGAGCTGTTTTTT. The encoded protein is CASSRGSSTGELFF. This chain links TRBV5-1 with TRBJ2-2, with a tentative D call TRBD1 (6 bases). V was pared by 4 bases and J by 4 bases, with 11 bases between. The CDR3 length is 14 residues. The V gene's germline CDR1 is SGHRS and CDR2 YFSETQ.

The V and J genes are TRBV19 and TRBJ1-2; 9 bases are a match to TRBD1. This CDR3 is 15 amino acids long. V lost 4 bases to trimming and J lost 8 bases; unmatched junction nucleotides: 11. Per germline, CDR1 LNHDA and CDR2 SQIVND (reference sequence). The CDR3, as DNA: TGTGCCAGTAGTACTCAAACAGGGGGCTCTGGCGGCTACACCTTC. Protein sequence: CASSTQTGGSGGYTF.

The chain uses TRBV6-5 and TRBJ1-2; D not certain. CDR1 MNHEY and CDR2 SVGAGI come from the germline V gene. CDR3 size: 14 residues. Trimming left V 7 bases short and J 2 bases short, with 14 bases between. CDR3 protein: CASTLGGLNYGYTF. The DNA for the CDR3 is TGTGCCAGCACTCTAGGCGGGTTGAACTATGGCTACACCTTC.

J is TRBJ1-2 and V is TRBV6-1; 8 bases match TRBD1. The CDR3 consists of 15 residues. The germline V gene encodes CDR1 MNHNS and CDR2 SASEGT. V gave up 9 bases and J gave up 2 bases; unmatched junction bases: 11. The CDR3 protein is CASLLRGQVNYGYTF. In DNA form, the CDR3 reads TGTGCCAGTCTCCTCAGGGGGCAGGTGAACTATGGCTACACCTTC.

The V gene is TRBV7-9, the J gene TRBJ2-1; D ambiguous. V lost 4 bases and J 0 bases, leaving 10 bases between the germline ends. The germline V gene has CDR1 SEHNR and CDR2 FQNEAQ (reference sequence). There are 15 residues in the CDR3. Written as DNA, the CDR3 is TGTGCCAGCAGCTCTCAGGAAGGCTCCTACAATGAGCAGTTCTTC. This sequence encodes CASSSQEGSYNEQFF.

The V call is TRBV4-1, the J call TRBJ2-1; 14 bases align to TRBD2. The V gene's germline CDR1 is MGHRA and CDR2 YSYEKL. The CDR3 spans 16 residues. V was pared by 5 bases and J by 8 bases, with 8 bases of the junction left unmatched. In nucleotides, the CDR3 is TGCGCCAGCAGCGCCCGGACTAGCGGGAGGCAGGATGAGCAGTTCTTC. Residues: CASSARTSGRQDEQFF.

The CDR3: CASSLGRDLVYGYTF. DNA for the CDR3: TGCGCCAGCAGCCTGGGTCGGGACTTAGTCTATGGCTACACCTTC. The chain combines TRBV4-3 with TRBJ1-2, with a weak D call TRBD1 (5 bases). This CDR3 is 15 amino acids long. V gave up 4 bases and J gave up 4 bases, with 16 bases separating them. Germline CDR1 reads LGHNA; CDR2 reads YSLEER.

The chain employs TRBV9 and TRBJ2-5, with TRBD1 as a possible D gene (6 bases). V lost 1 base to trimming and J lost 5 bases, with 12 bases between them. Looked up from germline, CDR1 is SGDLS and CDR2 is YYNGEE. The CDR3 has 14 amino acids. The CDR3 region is CASSVQGGHETQYF. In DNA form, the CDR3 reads TGTGCCAGCAGCGTACAAGGGGGACATGAGACCCAGTACTTC.

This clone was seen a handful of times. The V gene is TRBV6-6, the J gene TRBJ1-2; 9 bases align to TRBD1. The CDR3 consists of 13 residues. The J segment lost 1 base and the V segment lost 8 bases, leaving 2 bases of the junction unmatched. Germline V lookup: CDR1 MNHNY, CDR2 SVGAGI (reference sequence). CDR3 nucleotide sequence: TGTGCCAGCCGGGACAGGGTTAACTATGGCTACACCTTC. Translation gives CASRDRVNYGYTF.

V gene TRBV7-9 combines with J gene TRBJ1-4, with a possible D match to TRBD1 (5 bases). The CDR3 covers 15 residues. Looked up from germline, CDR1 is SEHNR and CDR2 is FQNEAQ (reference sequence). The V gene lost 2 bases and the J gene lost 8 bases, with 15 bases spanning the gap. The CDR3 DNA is TGTGCCAGCAGCTTATTTTTGAGGGAGGGGGAAAAACTGTTTTTT. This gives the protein CASSLFLREGEKLFF.

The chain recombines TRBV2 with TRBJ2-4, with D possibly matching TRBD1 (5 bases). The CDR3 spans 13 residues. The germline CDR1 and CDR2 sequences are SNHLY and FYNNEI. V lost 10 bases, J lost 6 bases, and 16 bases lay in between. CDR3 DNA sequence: TGTGCCATCTATGGTGGGGCCCGAAACATTCAGTACTTC. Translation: CAIYGGARNIQYF.

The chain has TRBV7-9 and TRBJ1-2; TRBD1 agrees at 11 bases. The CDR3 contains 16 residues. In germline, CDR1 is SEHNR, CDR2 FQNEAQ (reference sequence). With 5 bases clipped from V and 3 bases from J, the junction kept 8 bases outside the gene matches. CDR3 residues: CASSHSTGQGDYGYTF. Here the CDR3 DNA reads TGTGCCAGCAGCCACTCAACGGGACAGGGGGACTATGGCTACACCTTC.

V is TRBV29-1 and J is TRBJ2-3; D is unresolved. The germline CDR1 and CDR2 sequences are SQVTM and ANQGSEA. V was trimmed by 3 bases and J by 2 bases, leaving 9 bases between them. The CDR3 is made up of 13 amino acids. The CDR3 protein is CSVEIQDTDTQYF. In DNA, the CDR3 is TGCAGCGTTGAGATCCAGGACACAGATACGCAGTATTTT.

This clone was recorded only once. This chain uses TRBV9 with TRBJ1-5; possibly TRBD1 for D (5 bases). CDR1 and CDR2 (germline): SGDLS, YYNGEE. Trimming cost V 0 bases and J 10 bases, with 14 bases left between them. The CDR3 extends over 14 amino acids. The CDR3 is CASSVGNSGLPQHF. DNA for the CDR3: TGTGCCAGCAGCGTAGGTAACTCAGGGCTCCCCCAGCATTTT.

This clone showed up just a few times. CDR3 sequence (DNA): TGTGCCAGCAGCTTGCGGGAAGGAAATACGCAGTATTTT. Amino acid sequence: CASSLREGNTQYF. This chain joins TRBV5-6 and TRBJ2-3; possible D gene TRBD2, 5 bases. Germline lookup yields CDR1 SGHDT and CDR2 YYEEEE. The CDR3 loop spans 13 amino acids. Trimming took off 1 base at V and 7 bases at J, with 10 bases between the two ends.

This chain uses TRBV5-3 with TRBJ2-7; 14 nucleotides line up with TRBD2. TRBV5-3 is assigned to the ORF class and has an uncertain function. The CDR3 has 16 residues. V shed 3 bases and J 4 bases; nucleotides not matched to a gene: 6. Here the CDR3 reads CARSCGRLAGGYEQYV. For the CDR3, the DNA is TGTGCCAGAAGCTGTGGTCGACTAGCGGGAGGGTACGAGCAGTACGTC.

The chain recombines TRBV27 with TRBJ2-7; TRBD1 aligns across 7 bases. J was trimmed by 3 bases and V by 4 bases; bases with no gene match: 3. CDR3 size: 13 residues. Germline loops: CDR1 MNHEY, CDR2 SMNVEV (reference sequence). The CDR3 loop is CASSYRQGYEQYV. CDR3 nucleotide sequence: TGTGCCAGCAGTTACCGACAGGGCTACGAGCAGTACGTC.

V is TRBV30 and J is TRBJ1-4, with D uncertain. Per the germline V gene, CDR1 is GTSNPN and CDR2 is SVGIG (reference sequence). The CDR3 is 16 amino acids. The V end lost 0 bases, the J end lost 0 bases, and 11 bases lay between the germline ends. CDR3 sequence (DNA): TGTGCCTGGAGTGTAAACAGAGAGTCAACTAATGAAAAACTGTTTTTT. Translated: CAWSVNRESTNEKLFF. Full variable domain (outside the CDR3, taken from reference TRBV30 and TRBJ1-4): SQTIHQWPATLVQPVGSPLSLECTVEGTSNPNLYWYRQAAGRGLQLLFYSVGIGQISSEVPQNLSASRPQDRQFILSSKKLLLSDSGFYLCAWSVNRESTNEKLFFGSGTQLSVL.

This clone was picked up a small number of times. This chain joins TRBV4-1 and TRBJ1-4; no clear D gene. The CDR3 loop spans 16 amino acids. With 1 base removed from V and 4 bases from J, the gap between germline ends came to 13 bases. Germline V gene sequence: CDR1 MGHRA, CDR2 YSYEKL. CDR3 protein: CASSQGVSRFNEKLFF. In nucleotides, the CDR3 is TGCGCCAGCAGCCAAGGAGTCAGCAGGTTTAATGAAAAACTGTTTTTT.

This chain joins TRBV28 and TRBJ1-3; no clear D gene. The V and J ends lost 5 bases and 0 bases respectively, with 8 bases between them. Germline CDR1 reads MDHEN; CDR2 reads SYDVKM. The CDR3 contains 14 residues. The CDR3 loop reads CASSGRNSGNTIYF. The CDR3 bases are TGTGCCAGCAGTGGCCGCAACTCTGGAAACACCATATATTTT.